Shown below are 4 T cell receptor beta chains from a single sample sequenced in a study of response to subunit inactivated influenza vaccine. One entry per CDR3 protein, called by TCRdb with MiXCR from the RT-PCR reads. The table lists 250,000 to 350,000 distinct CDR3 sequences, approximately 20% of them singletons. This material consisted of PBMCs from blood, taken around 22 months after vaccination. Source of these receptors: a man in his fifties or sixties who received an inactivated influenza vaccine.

The chain's CDR3 is CASSLSESSYNEQFF. CDR3 DNA sequence: TGCGCCAGCAGCTTGTCTGAAAGCTCCTACAATGAGCAGTTCTTC. The chain employs TRBV5-1 and TRBJ2-1, with D unresolved. Trimming took off 1 base at V and 0 bases at J, with 8 bases between the two ends. Germline V CDR1 and CDR2: SGHRS, YFSETQ. The CDR3 has 15 amino acids.

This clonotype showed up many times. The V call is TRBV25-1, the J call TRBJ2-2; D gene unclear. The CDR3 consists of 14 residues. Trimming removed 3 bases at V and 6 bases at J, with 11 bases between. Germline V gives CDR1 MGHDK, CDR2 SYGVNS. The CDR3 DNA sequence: TGTGCCAGCAGTGAGGAAGGTATTCCCGGGGAGCTGTTTTTT. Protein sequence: CASSEEGIPGELFF. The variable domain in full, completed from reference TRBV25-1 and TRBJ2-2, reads EADIYQTPRYLVIGTGKKITLECSQTMGHDKMYWYQQDPGMELHLIHYSYGVNSTEKGDLSSESTVSRIRTEHFPLTLESARPSHTSQYLCASSEEGIPGELFFGEGSRLTVL.

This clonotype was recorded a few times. CDR3 residues: CASSSNPTSRETQYF. The CDR3 bases are TGCGCCAGCAGCTCCAACCCGACTAGCCGGGAGACCCAGTACTTC. V is TRBV5-1 and J is TRBJ2-5; TRBD2 aligns across 7 bases. Germline trimming cut 3 bases from V and 5 bases from J; bases unmatched to any gene: 10. Germline assignment: CDR1 SGHRS and CDR2 YFSETQ. The CDR3 consists of 15 residues.

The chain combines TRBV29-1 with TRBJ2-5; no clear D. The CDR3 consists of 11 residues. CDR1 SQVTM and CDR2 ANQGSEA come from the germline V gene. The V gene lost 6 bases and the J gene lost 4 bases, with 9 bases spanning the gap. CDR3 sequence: CSVGFIETQYF. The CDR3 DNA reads TGCAGCGTAGGCTTTATAGAGACCCAGTACTTC.